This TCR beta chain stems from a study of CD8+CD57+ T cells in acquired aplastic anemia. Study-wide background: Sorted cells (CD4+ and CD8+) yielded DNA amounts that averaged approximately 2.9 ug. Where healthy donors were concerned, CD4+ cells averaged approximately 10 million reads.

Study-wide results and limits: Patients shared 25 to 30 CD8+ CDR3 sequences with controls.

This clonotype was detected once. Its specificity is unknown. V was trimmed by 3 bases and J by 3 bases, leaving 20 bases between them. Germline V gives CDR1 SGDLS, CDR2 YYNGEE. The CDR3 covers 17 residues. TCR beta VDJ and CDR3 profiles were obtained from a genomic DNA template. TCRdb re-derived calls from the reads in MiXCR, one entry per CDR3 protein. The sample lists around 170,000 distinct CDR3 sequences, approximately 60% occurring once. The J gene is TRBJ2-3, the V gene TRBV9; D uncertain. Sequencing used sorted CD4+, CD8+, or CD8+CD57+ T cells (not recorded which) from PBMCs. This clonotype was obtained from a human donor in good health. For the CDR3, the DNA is TGTGCCAGCAGCGGCGATGAGACTGGGCTCTGGACAGATACGCAGTATTTT. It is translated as CASSGDETGLWTDTQYF.